Each of the 14 T cell receptor beta chains below was sequenced from the same sample in a study of Graves' ophthalmopathy and Graves' hyperthyroidism. Researchers took RNA transcripts and amplified TCR beta CDR3 regions from them. HTBI-primed RT-PCR formed the first round, and a multiplex PCR formed the second. MiXCR, applied by TCRdb to the multiplex PCR reads, yields one record per CDR3 protein. The sample lists about 620,000 distinct CDR3 sequences, about 20% seen once, with approximately 7% in the top ten. Sequenced input: peripheral blood. The origin of the receptors is a young woman with stable Graves' hyperthyroidism. Some clones in this sample may be carry-over from other donors' samples.

This clonotype was counted only a few times. V and J are TRBV27 and TRBJ1-1, with D possibly TRBD1 on 6 matching bases. Germline-derived CDR1 and CDR2 are MNHEY and SMNVEV (reference sequence). The CDR3 has 13 amino acids. The V end was cut by 3 bases, the J end by 8 bases, with 13 bases between. The CDR3 DNA sequence: TGTGCCAGCAGTTTTCGGGGGCACTCCGAAGCTTTCTTT. Translated: CASSFRGHSEAFF.

This clonotype came up a few times. V is TRBV28 and J is TRBJ1-2, with TRBD1 matching 9 bases. Germline CDR1 reads MDHEN; CDR2 reads SYDVKM. The CDR3 loop spans 18 amino acids. Trimming cost V 2 bases and J 1 base; bases outside gene matches: 11. DNA of the CDR3: TGTGCCAGCAGTTTAGTCGGGACAGGGTATTCGAGTAACTATGGCTACACCTTC. Amino acids: CASSLVGTGYSSNYGYTF.

V is TRBV28 and J is TRBJ1-5, with TRBD1 as a possible D gene (5 bases). CDR3 length equals 13 residues. In germline, CDR1 is MDHEN, CDR2 SYDVKM. V was clipped by 7 bases and J by 0 bases, with 7 bases between them. For the CDR3, the DNA is TGTGCCAGCACCGACAGTAGCAATCAGCCCCAGCATTTT. It encodes CASTDSSNQPQHF.

This clonotype was seen repeatedly, ten times or more. The V and J genes are TRBV12-3 or TRBV12-4 and TRBJ1-1, with D possibly being TRBD1 (5 bases). The ends were cut back, 6 bases at V and 4 bases at J, with 15 bases in the middle. This CDR3 region has 14 residues. CDR3 loop: CASRVSRDLTEAFF. CDR3 sequence (DNA): TGTGCCAGCAGGGTGTCCCGGGACCTCACTGAAGCTTTCTTT.

In this sample, this clonotype turned up many times. The chain uses TRBV6-1 and TRBJ2-7; 9 bases match TRBD1. Looked up from germline, CDR1 is MNHNS and CDR2 is SASEGT. V was pared by 5 bases and J by 0 bases, with 8 bases of the junction left unmatched. This CDR3 is built from 16 residues. The CDR3 reads CASSQTGQGNSYEQYF. The DNA for the CDR3 is TGTGCCAGCAGTCAAACCGGACAGGGGAACTCCTACGAGCAGTACTTC.

This clonotype was observed many times. V and J are TRBV19 and TRBJ2-5, with TRBD1 as a possible D gene (6 bases). V was clipped by 9 bases and J by 5 bases, with 19 bases between them. CDR1 and CDR2 (germline): LNHDA, SQIVND (reference sequence). The CDR3 contains 14 residues. The CDR3 DNA follows: TGTGCCAGCGCCCGGGACAAAGCTTGGGAGACCCAGTACTTC. It specifies CASARDKAWETQYF.

The sample holds many counts of this clonotype. The V and J genes are TRBV6-1 and TRBJ2-2; 8 bases are shared with TRBD1. The CDR3 extends over 14 amino acids. With 9 bases clipped from V and 1 base from J, the junction kept 4 bases outside the gene matches. Germline V CDR1 and CDR2: MNHNS, SASEGT. In nucleotides, the CDR3 is TGTGCCAGTAGACAGGGGAAGAACACCGGGGAGCTGTTTTTT. This sequence encodes CASRQGKNTGELFF.

The J gene is TRBJ2-5, the V gene TRBV2; no firm D call. The germline V gene encodes CDR1 SNHLY and CDR2 FYNNEI. Trimming took 5 bases from V and 9 from J, leaving 10 bases between them. CDR3 length: 11 amino acids. CDR3 region: CASSSPRSQYF. The CDR3 coding sequence is TGTGCCAGCAGTTCCCCTAGGTCCCAGTACTTC.

This clonotype was found many times. Compared with germline, one end of the junction differs, possibly owing to a read error. This chain uses TRBV7-7 with TRBJ2-2; D is undetermined. The CDR3 spans 13 residues. Germline values: CDR1 SSHAT, CDR2 FNYEAQ (reference sequence). This chain's CDR3 is CASSLVYTGELFF. DNA of the CDR3: TGTGCTAGCAGCTTAGTCTACACCGGGGAGCTGTTTTTT.

This clonotype has ten or more counts. V is TRBV20-1 and J is TRBJ1-3, with TRBD1 as a possible D gene (5 bases). Germline V CDR1 and CDR2: DFQATT, SNEGSKA (reference sequence). Trimming shortened V by 1 base and J by 0 bases, and 13 bases separated the two germline ends. There are 16 residues in the CDR3. The CDR3: CSARGRDASSGNTIYF. CDR3 sequence (DNA): TGCAGTGCTAGAGGGAGGGACGCGAGCTCTGGAAACACCATATATTTT.

At least ten counts were recorded for this clonotype. This chain links TRBV6-5 with TRBJ1-6; 7 bases are a match to TRBD1. The CDR3 runs to 15 residues. Looked up from germline, CDR1 is MNHEY and CDR2 is SVGAGI. V dropped 0 bases and J dropped 13; count of bases not matched to a gene: 9. The CDR3, as DNA: TGTGCCAGCAGTTACTCGGGACAGTGGTATGATCCCCTCCACTTT. Amino acids: CASSYSGQWYDPLHF.

The V gene is TRBV5-5, the J gene TRBJ2-7, with 8 bases aligning to TRBD1. The CDR3 spans 15 residues. Losses at the gene ends were 3 bases for V and 2 bases for J; bases not matched to a gene: 7. CDR1 SGHKS and CDR2 YYEKEE come from the germline V gene (reference sequence). The CDR3 here is CASSWTGSWAYEQYF. The CDR3, as DNA: TGTGCCAGCAGCTGGACAGGGTCATGGGCCTACGAGCAGTACTTC.

A word on this clonotype: A much larger clone is a single base away; this may be a read error. The chain couples TRBV5-8 to TRBJ2-2; 8 bases are a match to TRBD2. CDR1 and CDR2 from the germline V gene are SGHTS and YDEGEE. This CDR3 contains 15 residues. The CDR3 nucleotides are TGTGCCAGCAGCTTGAGCGGGAGTAGGGCCGGGGAGCCGTTTTTT. Residues: CASSLSGSRAGEPFF.

The sample holds many counts of this clonotype. The rearrangement links TRBV27 to TRBJ1-5; D not resolved. This CDR3 spans 13 amino acids. The germline V gene encodes CDR1 MNHEY and CDR2 SMNVEV (reference sequence). V shed 6 bases and J shed 5 bases, with 11 bases lying between them. DNA of the CDR3: TGTGCCAGCAGCCACCGCGGGGATCAGCCCCAGCATTTT. It specifies CASSHRGDQPQHF.